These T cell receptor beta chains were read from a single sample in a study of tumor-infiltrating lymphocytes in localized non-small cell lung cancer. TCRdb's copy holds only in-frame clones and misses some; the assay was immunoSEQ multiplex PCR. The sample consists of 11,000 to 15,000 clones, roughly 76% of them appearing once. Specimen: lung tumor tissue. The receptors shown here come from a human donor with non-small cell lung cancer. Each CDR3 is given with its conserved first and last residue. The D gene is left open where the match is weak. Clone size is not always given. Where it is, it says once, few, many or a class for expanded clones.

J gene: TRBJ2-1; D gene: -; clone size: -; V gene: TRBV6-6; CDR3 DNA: TGTGCCAGCAGTTACTATTCGCCGACCTACAATGAGCAGTTCTTC; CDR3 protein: CASSYYSPTYNEQFF
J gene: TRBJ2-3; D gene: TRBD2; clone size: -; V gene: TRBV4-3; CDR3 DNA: TGCGCCAGCAGCCAAGATCTATTAGGGCGGGGGAGAACTAGCACAGATACGCAGTATTTT; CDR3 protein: CASSQDLLGRGRTSTDTQYF
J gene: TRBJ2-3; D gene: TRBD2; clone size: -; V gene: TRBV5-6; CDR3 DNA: TGTGCCAGCAGCTTGGCACTAGCGGGAGCCACAGATACGCAGTATTTT; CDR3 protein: CASSLALAGATDTQYF
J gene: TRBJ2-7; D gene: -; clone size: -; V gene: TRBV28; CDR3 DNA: TGTGCCAGCAGTGCTTCCTACAGGAGCTCCTACGAGCAGTACTTC; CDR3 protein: CASSASYRSSYEQYF
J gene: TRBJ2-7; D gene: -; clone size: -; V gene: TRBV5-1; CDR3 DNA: TGCGCCAGCAGCTTACGAACAGGGATCGGCTCCTACGAGCAGTACTTC; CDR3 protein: CASSLRTGIGSYEQYF
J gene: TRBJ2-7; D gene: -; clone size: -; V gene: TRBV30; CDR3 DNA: TGTGCCTGGGGGGTGATTTTCGAGCAGTACTTC; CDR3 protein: CAWGVIFEQYF
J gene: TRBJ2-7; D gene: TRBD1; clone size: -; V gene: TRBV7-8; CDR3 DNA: TGTGCCAGCAGCCCAATTATGGGACAGGGATTCTACGAGCAGTACTTC; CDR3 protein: CASSPIMGQGFYEQYF
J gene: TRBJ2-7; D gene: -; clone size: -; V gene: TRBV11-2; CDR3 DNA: TGTGCCAGCAGCCCCGGTTCGGGCGAGCAGTACTTC; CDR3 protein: CASSPGSGEQYF
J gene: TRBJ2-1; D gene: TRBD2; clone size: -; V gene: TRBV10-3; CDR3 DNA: TGTGCCACGCTAGCGGCGCCTGGGGGTGAGCAGTTCTTC; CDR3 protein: CATLAAPGGEQFF
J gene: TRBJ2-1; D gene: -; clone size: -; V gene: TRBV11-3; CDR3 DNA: TGTGCCAGCAGCCCAACCCCTAACAGACACAATGAGCAGTTCTTC; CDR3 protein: CASSPTPNRHNEQFF
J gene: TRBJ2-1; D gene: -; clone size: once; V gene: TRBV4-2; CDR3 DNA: TGTGCCAGCAGCCAAGATCGTGAGCGGAGCTCCTACAATGAGCAGTTCTTC; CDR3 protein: CASSQDRERSSYNEQFF
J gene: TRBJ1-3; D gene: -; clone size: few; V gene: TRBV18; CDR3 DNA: TGTGCCAGCTCACCAGAACCTGGAAACACCATATATTTT; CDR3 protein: CASSPEPGNTIYF
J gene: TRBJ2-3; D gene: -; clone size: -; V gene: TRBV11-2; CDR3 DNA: TGTGCCAGCAGCTCCGGGGACTCCACGCAGTATTTT; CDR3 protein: CASSSGDSTQYF
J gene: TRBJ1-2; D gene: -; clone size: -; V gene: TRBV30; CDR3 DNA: TGTGCCTGGAGTCCGGACAGCCCCTATGGCTACACCTTC; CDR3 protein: CAWSPDSPYGYTF
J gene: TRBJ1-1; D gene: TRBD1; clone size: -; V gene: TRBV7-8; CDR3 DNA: TGTGCCAGCAGCTTATTGCCCGGACAGGGGACCACTGAAGCTTTCTTT; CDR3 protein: CASSLLPGQGTTEAFF
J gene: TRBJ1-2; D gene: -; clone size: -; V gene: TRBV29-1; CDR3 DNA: TGCAGCGTTGAATCTATCCGGGCTCCTAACTATGGCTACACCTTC; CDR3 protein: CSVESIRAPNYGYTF
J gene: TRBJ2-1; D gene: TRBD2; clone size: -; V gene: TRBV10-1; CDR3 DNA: TGCGCCAGCAGTCGCGGGACTAGCGGGATAGGTGAGCAGTTCTTC; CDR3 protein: CASSRGTSGIGEQFF
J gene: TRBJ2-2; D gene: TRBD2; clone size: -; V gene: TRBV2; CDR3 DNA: TGTGCCAGCAGTGAAGCGCGTTTGTCTAGCGGGAGTCGCACCGGGGAGCTGTTTTTT; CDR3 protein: CASSEARLSSGSRTGELFF
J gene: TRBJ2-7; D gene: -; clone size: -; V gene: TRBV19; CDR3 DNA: TGTGCCAGTAGTATCAGCCTAAAGCGGCATGATATCGAGCAGTACTTC; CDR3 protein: CASSISLKRHDIEQYF
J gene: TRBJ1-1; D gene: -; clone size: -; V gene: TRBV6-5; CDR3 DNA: TGTGCCAGCATCCTCCTCGGGGGGAACACTGAAGCTTTCTTT; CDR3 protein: CASILLGGNTEAFF
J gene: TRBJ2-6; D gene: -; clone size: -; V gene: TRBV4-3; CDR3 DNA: TGCGCCAGCACCAAAGAGGTTTTCTCTGGGGCCAACGTCCTGACTTTC; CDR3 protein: CASTKEVFSGANVLTF
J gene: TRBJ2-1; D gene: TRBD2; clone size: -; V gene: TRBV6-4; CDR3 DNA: TGTGCCAGCAGTGTGAATAGCGGGAGGACGCTCAATGAGCAGTTCTTC; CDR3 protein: CASSVNSGRTLNEQFF
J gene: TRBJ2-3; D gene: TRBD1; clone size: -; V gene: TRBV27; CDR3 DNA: TGTGCCAGCAGTTTTTCCCCCCCCGGACAGGGATGGGGCACAGATACGCAGTATTTT; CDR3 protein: CASSFSPPGQGWGTDTQYF
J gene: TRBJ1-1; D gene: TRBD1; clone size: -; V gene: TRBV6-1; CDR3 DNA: TGTGCCAGCGACAGGGAGGGCACTGAAGCTTTCTTT; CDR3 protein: CASDREGTEAFF
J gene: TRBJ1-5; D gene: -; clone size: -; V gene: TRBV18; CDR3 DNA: TGTGCCAGCTCACCGGGTAGCAATCAGCCCCAGCATTTT; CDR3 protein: CASSPGSNQPQHF